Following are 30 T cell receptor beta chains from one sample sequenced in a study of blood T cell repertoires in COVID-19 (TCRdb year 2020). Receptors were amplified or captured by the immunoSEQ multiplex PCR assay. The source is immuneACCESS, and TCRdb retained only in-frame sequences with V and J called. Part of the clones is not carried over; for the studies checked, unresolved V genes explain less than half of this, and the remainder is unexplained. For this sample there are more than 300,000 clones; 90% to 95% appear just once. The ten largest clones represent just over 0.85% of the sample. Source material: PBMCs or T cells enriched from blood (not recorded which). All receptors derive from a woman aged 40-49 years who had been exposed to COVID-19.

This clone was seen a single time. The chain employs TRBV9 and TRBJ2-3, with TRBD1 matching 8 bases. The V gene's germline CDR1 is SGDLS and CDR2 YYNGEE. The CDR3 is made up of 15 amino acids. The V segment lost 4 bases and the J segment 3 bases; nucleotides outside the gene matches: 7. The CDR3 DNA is TGTGCCAGCAGCCCCAGGACAGGGTTTACAGATACGCAGTATTTT. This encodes CASSPRTGFTDTQYF.

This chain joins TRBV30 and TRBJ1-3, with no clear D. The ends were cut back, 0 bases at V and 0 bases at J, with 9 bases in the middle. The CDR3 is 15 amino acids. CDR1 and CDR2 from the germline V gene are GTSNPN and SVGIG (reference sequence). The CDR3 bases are TGTGCCTGGAGTGTACGGCGGTACTCTGGAAACACCATATATTTT. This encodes CAWSVRRYSGNTIYF.

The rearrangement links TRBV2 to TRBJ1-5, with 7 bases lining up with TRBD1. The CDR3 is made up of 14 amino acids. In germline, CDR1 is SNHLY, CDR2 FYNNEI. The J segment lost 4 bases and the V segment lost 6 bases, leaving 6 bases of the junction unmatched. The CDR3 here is CASSPGTANQPQHF. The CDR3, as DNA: TGTGCCAGCAGCCCCGGGACAGCAAATCAGCCCCAGCATTTT. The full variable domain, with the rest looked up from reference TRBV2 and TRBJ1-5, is EPEVTQTPSHQVTQMGQEVILRCVPISNHLYFYWYRQILGQKVEFLVSFYNNEISEKSEIFDDQFSVERPDGSNFTLKIRSTKLEDSAMYFCASSPGTANQPQHFGDGTRLSIL.

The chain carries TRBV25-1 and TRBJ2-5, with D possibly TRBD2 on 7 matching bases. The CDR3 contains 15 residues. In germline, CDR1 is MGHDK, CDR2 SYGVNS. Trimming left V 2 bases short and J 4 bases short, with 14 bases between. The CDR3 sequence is CASSEGGAKRETQYF. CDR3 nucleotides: TGTGCCAGCAGTGAAGGGGGGGCGAAAAGAGAGACCCAGTACTTC.

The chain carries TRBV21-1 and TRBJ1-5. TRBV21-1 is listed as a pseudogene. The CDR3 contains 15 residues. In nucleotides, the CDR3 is TGTGCCAGCCCCGGGAGGCTCAGGGATAATCAGCCCCAGCATTTT. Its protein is CASPGRLRDNQPQHF.

The CDR3 spells CASSPTSPPRAGNTIYF. CDR3 bases: TGCGCCAGCAGCCCCACCTCGCCCCCTCGGGCTGGAAACACCATATATTTT. The rearrangement links TRBV5-1 to TRBJ1-3, with no clear D. The germline V gene has CDR1 SGHRS and CDR2 YFSETQ. V lost 4 bases and J 2 bases, leaving 19 bases between the germline ends. CDR3 size: 17 residues.

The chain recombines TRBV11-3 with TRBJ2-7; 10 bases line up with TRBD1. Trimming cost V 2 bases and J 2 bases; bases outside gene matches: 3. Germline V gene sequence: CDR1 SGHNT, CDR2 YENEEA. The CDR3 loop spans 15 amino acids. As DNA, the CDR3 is TGTGCCAGCAGCTTAAGGACAGGGGGTCCCTACGAGCAGTACTTC. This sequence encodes CASSLRTGGPYEQYF.

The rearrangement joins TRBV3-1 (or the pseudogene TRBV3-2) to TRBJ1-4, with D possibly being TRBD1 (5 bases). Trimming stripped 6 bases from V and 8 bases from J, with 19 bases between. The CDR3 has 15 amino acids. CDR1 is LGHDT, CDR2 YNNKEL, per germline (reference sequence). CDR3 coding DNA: TGTGCCAGCAGTCAGAGCGGGGCAGGAGGGGAAAAACTGTTTTTT. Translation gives CASSQSGAGGEKLFF.

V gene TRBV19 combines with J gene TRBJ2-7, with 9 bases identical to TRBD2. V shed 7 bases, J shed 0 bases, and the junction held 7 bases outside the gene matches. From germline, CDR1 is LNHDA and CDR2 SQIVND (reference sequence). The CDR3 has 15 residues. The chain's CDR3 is CASTSSGTSSYEQYF. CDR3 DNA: TGTGCCAGTACCTCTAGCGGGACGAGCTCCTACGAGCAGTACTTC.

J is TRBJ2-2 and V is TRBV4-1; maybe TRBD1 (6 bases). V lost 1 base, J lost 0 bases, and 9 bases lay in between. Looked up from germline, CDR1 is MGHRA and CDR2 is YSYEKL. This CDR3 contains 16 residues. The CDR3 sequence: CASSQGDISNTGELFF. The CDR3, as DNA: TGCGCCAGCAGCCAAGGGGACATATCGAACACCGGGGAGCTGTTTTTT.

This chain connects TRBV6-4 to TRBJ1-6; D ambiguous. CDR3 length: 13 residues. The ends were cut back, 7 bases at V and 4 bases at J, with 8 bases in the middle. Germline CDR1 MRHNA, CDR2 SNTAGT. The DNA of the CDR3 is TGTGCCAGCAAAGCTTCATATAATTCACCCCTCCACTTT. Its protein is CASKASYNSPLHF.

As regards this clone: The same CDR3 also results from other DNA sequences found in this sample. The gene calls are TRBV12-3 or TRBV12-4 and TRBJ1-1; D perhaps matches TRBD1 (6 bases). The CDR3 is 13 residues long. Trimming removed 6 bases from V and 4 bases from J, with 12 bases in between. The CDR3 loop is CASSLRGGTEAFF. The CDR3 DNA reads TGTGCCAGCAGCCTACGAGGGGGCACTGAAGCTTTCTTT.

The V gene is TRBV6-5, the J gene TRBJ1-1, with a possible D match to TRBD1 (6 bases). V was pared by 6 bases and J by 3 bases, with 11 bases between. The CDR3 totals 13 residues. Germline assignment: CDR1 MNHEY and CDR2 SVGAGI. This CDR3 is CASSGNRDTEAFF. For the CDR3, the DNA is TGTGCCAGCAGCGGAAACAGGGACACTGAAGCTTTCTTT.

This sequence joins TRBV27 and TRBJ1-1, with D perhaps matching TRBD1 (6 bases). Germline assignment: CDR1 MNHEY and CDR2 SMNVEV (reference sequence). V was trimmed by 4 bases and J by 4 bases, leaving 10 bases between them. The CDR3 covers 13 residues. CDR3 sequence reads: CASSYRVVTEAFF. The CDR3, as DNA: TGTGCCAGCAGTTACAGGGTAGTCACTGAAGCTTTCTTT.

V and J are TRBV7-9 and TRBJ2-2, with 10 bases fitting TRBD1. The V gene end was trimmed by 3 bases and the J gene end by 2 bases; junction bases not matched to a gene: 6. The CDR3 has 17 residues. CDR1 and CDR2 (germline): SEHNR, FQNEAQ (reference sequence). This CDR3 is CASSLTGGLTNTGELFF. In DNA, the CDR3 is TGTGCCAGCAGCTTGACAGGGGGCTTAACAAACACCGGGGAGCTGTTTTTT.

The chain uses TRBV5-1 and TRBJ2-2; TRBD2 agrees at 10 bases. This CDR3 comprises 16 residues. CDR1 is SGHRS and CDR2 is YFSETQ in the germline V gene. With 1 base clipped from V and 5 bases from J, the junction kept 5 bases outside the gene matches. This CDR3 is CASSLTSGVMTGELFF. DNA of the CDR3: TGCGCCAGCAGCTTGACTAGCGGGGTTATGACCGGGGAGCTGTTTTTT.

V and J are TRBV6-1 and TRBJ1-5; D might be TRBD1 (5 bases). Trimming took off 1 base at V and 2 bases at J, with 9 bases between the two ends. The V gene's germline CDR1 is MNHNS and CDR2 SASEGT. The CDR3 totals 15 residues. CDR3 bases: TGTGCCAGCAGTGAAGTTGGCAGGGGCAATCAGCCCCAGCATTTT. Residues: CASSEVGRGNQPQHF.

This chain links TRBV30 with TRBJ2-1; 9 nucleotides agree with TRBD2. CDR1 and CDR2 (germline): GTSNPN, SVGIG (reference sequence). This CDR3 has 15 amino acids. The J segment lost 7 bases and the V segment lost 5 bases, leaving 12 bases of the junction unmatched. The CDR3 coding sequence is TGTGCCTGGGGGGTAGGGCTAGCGGGATATAATGAGCAGTTCTTC. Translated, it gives CAWGVGLAGYNEQFF.

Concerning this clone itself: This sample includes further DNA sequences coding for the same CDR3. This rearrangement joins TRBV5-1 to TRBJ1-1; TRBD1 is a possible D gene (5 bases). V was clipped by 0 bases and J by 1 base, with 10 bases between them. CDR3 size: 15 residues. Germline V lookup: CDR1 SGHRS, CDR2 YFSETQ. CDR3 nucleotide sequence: TGCGCCAGCAGCTTGGTCGCAGGGTCGAACACTGAAGCTTTCTTT. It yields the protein CASSLVAGSNTEAFF.

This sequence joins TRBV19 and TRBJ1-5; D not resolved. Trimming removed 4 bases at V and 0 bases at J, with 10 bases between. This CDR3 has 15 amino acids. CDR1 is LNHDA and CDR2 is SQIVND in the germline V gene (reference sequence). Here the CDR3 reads CASSNGAGSNQPQHF. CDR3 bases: TGTGCCAGTAGTAATGGCGCAGGTAGCAATCAGCCCCAGCATTTT.

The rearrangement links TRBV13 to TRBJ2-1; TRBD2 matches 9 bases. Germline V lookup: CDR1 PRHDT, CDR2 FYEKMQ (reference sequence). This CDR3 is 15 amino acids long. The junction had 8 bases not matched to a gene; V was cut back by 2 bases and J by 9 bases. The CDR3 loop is CASSLRASGVGEQFF. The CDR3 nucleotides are TGTGCCAGCAGCTTAAGGGCTAGCGGGGTCGGTGAGCAGTTCTTC.

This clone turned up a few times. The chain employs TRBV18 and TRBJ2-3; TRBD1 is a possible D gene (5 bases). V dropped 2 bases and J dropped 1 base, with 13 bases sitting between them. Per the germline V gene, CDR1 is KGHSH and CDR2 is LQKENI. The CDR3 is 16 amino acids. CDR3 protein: CASSPVRAAGTDTQYF. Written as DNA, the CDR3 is TGTGCCAGCTCACCAGTCAGGGCAGCAGGCACAGATACGCAGTATTTT.

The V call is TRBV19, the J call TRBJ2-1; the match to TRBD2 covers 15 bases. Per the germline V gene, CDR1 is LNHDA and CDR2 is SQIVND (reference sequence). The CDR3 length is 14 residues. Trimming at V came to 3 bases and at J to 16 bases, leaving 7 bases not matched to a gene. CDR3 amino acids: CASSIGLAGGFVFF. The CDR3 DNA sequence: TGTGCCAGTAGTATTGGACTAGCGGGGGGGTTTGTTTTCTTC.

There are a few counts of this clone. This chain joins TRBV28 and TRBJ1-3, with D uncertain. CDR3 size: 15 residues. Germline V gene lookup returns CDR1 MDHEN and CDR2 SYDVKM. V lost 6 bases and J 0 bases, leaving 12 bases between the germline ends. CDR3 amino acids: CASSPPVASGNTIYF. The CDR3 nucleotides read TGTGCCAGCAGCCCCCCTGTGGCCTCTGGAAACACCATATATTTT.

CDR3 sequence reads: CASSARQVRPFSEQYF. The CDR3 DNA reads as TGTGCCAGCAGTGCGAGACAGGTCAGACCCTTCTCGGAGCAGTACTTC. The chain couples TRBV2 to TRBJ2-7; D is possibly TRBD1 (6 bases). The germline gives CDR1 SNHLY, CDR2 FYNNEI. Trimming removed 4 bases at V and 7 bases at J, with 23 bases between. The CDR3 length is 16 residues.

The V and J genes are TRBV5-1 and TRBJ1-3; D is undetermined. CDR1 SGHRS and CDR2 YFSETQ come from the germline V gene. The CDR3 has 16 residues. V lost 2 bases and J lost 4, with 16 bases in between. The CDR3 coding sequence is TGCGCCAGCAGCTTAGACGGGGAAGGAGGAGGAAACACCATATATTTT. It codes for CASSLDGEGGGNTIYF.

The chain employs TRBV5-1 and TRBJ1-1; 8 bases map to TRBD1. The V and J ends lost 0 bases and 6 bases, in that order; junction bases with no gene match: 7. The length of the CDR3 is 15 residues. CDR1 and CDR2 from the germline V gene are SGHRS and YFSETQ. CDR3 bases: TGCGCCAGCAGCTTGGTCGCAGGGGGCGTCCCTGAAGCTTTCTTT. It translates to CASSLVAGGVPEAFF.

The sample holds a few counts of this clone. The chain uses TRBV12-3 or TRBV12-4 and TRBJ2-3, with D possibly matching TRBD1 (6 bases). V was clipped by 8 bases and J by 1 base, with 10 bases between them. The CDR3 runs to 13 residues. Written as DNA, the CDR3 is TGTGCCAGCTTACAGGGTGGCACAGATACGCAGTATTTT. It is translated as CASLQGGTDTQYF.

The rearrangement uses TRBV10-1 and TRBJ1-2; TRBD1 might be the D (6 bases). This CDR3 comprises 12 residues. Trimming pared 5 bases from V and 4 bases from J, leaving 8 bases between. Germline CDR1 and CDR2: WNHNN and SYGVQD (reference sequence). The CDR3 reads CASSRTAYGYTF. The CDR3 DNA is TGCGCCAGCAGTCGGACAGCCTATGGCTACACCTTC.

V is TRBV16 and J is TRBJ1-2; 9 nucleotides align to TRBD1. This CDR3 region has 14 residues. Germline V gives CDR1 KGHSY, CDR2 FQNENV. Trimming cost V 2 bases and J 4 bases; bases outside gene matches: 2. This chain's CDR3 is CASSQGQGTYGYTF. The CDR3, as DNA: TGTGCCAGCAGCCAAGGACAGGGGACCTATGGCTACACCTTC.